Reported below is one T cell receptor beta chain. The data derive from a study of blood T cell repertoires in COVID-19. About the study: Sites across the United States, Italy and Spain contributed samples from acute and convalescent COVID-19. T cells, B-cell-depleted T cells, or PBMCs provided the cDNA or gDNA that served as material.

Per the authors' pipeline: For nucleated cells, counts were estimated from reference gene primer amplification. The protocol was immunoSEQ multiplex PCR, while the TCRdb copy is restricted to in-frame clones and leaves out a portion. The DNA was the basis for D and trimming; V, J and clone size are from that table. The sample includes more than 95,000 clones, over 75% of them seen just once. The V gene end was trimmed by 4 bases and the J gene end by 0 bases; junction bases not matched to a gene: 7. The V gene's germline CDR1 is ENHRY and CDR2 SYGVKD. This CDR3 contains 17 residues. This chain connects TRBV10-3 to TRBJ1-3, with 9 bases identical to TRBD1. Sequencing input: peripheral blood. The origin of this receptor is an elderly man with active or convalescent COVID-19. CDR3 amino acids: CAISGWTGASSGNTIYF. The CDR3 DNA sequence: TGTGCCATCAGTGGTTGGACAGGGGCCTCCTCTGGAAACACCATATATTTT.